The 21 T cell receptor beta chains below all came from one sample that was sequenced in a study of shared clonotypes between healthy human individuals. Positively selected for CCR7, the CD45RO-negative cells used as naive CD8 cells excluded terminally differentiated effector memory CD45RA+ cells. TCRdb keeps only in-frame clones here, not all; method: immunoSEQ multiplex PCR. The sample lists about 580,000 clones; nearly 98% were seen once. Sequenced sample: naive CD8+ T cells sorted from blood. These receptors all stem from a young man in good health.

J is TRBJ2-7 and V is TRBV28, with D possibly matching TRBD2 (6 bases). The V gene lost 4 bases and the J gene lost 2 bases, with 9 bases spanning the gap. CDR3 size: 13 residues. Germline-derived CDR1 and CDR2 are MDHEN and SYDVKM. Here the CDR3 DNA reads TGTGCCAGCAGTTACGGGGGAGCCTACGAGCAGTACTTC. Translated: CASSYGGAYEQYF.

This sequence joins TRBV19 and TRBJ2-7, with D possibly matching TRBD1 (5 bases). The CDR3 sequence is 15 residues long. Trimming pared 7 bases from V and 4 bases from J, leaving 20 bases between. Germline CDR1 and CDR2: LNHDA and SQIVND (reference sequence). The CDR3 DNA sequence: TGTGCCAGTACCCCAGGCGTGGCAGGGAATTACGAGCAGTACTTC. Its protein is CASTPGVAGNYEQYF.

CDR3 residues: CASSTTGQLSQHF. The CDR3, as DNA: TGTGCCAGCAGTACCACGGGACAGCTCTCCCAGCATTTT. The chain combines TRBV27 with TRBJ1-5; 7 bases agree with TRBD1. This CDR3 contains 13 residues. Per germline, CDR1 MNHEY and CDR2 SMNVEV (reference sequence). Germline trimming cut 5 bases from V and 11 bases from J; bases unmatched to any gene: 9.

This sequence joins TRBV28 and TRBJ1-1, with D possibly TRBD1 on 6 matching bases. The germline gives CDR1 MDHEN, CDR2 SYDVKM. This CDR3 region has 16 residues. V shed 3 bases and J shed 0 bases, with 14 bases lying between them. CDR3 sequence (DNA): TGTGCCAGCAGTTTGGACCACAGGGCATTGAACACTGAAGCTTTCTTT. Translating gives CASSLDHRALNTEAFF.

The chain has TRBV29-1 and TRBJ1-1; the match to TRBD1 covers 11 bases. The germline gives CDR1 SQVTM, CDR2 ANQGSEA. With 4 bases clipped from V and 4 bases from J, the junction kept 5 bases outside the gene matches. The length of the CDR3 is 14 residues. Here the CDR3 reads CSVGFGTGGTEAFF. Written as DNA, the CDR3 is TGCAGCGTTGGTTTCGGGACAGGGGGCACTGAAGCTTTCTTT.

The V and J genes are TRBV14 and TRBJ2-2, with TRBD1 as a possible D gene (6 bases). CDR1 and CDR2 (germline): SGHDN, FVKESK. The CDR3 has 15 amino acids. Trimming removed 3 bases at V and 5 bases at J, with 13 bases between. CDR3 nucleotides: TGTGCCAGCAGCCACCGGACAGATATAACCGGGGAGCTGTTTTTT. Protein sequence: CASSHRTDITGELFF.

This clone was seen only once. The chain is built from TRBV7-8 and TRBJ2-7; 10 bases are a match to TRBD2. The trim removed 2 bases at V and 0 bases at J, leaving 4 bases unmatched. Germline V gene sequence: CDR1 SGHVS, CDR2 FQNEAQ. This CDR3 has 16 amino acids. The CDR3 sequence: CASSLLASGSSYEQYF. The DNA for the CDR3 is TGTGCCAGCAGCTTATTGGCTAGCGGGAGCTCCTACGAGCAGTACTTC.

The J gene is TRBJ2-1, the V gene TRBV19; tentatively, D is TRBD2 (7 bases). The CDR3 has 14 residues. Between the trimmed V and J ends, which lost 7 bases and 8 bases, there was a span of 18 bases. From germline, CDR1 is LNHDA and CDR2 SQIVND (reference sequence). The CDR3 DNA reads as TGTGCCAGTATGGACCTGGGCGGGGGCGATGAGCAGTTCTTC. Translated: CASMDLGGGDEQFF.

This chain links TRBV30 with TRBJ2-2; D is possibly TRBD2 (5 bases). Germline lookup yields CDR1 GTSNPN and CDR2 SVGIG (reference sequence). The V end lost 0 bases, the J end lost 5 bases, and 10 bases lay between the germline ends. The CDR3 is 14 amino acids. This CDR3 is CAWSVLDTTGELFF. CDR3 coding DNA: TGTGCCTGGAGTGTACTAGACACAACCGGGGAGCTGTTTTTT.

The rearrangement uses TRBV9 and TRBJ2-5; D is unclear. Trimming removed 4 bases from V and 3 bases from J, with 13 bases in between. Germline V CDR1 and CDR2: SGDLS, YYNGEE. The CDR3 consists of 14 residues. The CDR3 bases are TGTGCCAGCAGCTCGCCCCTACTCGAAGAGACCCAGTACTTC. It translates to CASSSPLLEETQYF.

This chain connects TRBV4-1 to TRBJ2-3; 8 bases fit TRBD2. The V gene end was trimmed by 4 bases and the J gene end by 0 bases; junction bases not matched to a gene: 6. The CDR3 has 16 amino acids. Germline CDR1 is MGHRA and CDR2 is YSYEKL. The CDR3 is CASSLRREESTDTQYF. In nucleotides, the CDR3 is TGCGCCAGCAGCCTTCGGCGGGAGGAGAGCACAGATACGCAGTATTTT.

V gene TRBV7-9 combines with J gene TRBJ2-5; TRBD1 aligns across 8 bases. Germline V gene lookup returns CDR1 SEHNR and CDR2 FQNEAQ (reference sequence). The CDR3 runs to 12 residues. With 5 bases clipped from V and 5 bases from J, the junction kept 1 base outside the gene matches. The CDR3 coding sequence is TGTGCCAGCAGCCGGACAGGGGAGACCCAGTACTTC. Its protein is CASSRTGETQYF. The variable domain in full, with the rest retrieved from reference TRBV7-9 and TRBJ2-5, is DTGVSQNPRHKITKRGQNVTFRCDPISEHNRLYWYRQTLGQGPEFLTYFQNEAQLEKSRLLSDRFSAERPKGSFSTLEIQRTEQGDSAMYLCASSRTGETQYFGPGTRLLVL.

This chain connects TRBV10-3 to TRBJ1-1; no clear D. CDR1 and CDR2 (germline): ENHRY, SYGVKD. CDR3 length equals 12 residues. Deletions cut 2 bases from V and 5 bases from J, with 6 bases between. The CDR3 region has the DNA TGTGCCATCAGTGAGGCCCTGACTGAAGCTTTCTTT. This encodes CAISEALTEAFF.

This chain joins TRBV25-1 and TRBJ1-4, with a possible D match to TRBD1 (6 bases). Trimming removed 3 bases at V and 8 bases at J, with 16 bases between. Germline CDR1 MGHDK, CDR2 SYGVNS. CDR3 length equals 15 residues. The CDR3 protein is CASSEPDRRLEKLFF. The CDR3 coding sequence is TGTGCCAGCAGTGAGCCGGACAGAAGGTTGGAAAAACTGTTTTTT.

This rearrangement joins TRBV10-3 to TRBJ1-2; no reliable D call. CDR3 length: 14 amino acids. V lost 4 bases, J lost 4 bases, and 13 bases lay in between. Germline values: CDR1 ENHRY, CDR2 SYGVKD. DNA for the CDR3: TGTGCCATCAGTGGACCTAGTAGCATCTATGGCTACACCTTC. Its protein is CAISGPSSIYGYTF.

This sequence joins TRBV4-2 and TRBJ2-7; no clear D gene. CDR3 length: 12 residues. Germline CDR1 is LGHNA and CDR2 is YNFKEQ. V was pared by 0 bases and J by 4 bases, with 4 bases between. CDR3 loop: CASSQDEYEQYF. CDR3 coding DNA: TGTGCCAGCAGCCAAGATGAATACGAGCAGTACTTC.

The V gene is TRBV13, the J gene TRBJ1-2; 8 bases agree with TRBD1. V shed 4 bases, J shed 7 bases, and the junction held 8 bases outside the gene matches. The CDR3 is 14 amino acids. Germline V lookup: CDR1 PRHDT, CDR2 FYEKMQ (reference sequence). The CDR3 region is CASSSMTGVGGYTF. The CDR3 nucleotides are TGTGCCAGCAGCTCGATGACAGGGGTGGGTGGCTACACCTTC.

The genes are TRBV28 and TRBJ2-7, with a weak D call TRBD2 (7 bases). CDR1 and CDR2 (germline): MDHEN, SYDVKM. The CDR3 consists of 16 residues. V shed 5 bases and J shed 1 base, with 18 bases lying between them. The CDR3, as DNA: TGTGCCAGCAGTCTGAGGGGGGGGCGTCGGTCCTACGAGCAGTACTTC. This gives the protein CASSLRGGRRSYEQYF.

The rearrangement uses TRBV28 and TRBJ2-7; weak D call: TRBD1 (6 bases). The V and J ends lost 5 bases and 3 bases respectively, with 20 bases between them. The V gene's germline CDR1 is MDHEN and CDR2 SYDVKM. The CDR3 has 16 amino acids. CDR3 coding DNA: TGTGCCAGCAGTCCCCGACAGGCTCTCCGCCTCTACGAGCAGTACTTC. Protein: CASSPRQALRLYEQYF.

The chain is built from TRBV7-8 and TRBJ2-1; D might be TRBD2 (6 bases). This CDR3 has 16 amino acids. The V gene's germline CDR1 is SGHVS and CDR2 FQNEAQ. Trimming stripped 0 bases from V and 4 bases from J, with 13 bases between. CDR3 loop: CASSLAPPGAYNEQFF. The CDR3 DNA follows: TGTGCCAGCAGCTTAGCGCCCCCGGGAGCTTACAATGAGCAGTTCTTC.

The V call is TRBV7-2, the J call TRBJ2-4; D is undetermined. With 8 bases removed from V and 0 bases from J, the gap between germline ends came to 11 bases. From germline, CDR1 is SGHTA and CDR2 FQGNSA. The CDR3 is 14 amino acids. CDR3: CASGAELAKNIQYF. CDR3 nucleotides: TGTGCCAGCGGTGCAGAACTAGCCAAAAACATTCAGTACTTC.